This T cell receptor beta chain is drawn from a study of T cell clonality in common variable immunodeficiency (dated by TCRdb to the mid-2010s). General conclusions and limits of the study: Even though DNA input was equal, the average per sample came to about 74,000 unique sequences for controls compared with approximately 29,000 for CVID samples. Healthy controls shared more TCRbeta clones with each other than CVID subjects shared among themselves (p < 0.0001). Differences among patients in the CVID cohort limited the correlations between repertoire features and clinical complications. CVID TCRbeta sequences reportedly showed fewer deletions and N-nucleotide insertions and lacked highly modified clones with 13 or more V deletions. Increased TCRbeta clonality was found in CVID subjects compared with healthy controls (t-test p = 0.018), with the increase being most characteristic of about a third of subjects. The authors noted that sequencing repertoires of T cell subpopulations would be needed to clarify what caused the increased clonality in CVID.

Here V drops 5 bases and J drops 6 bases, and the junction holds 10 bases not matched to any gene. Looking up the germline V gene yields CDR1 MNHEY and CDR2 SVGEGT. From its cysteine to its phenylalanine, the CDR3 spans 15 amino acids. The 36 bases shown cover part of the CDR3, and their frame starts at base 1. This clone appeared many times. It lacks a known antigen. The CDR3 end lies 3 residues beyond the end of the read and is filled in from the germline J gene. CVID samples and control samples contributed equivalent amounts of genomic DNA as sequencing input. For every sample, a 60 bp segment covering the rearranged TCRbeta CDR3 region was amplified and then sequenced. The immunoSEQ assay, a bias-corrected multiplex PCR combined with high-throughput sequencing, was used for TCRbeta amplification. Under the source paper's analysis protocol: Every unique nucleotide sequence counted as a clone and was annotated with V, D and J genes, copy number and frequency. Sequences were labeled productive if in frame, and non-productive if out of frame or containing stop codons. As previously described, clonality was computed from Shannon's entropy. The predicted amino acid sequences of productive clones were used to derive mean CDR3 Kyte-Doolittle hydropathy. Scaled V gene usage was hierarchically clustered using Manhattan distance and complete linkage with the R hclust function. Clone sharing by CDR3 amino acid sequence was assessed by resampling 12 repertoires per group over 100 rounds. The repertoires were searched for over 60 published EBV-specific TCRbeta sequences and 200 to 300 published CMV-specific TCRbeta sequences. A couple of CVID samples that yielded fewer than 10,000 sequences were excluded from the analysis, so approximately 40 CVID repertoires were retained. TCRdb took this table from immuneACCESS and kept in-frame rearrangements with V and J called. Such tables lack part of the clones; where checked against another copy, unresolved V genes explain under half of the gap, and the rest is unexplained. Clonal size and the V and J genes are those of that table, whereas D and trimming came from the DNA. This sample has 21,000 or so clones, none of them a singleton. Approximately 2.3% of the sample is in the top ten clones.

Standard criteria, namely reduction of serum IgG, IgA and/or IgM below the normal range together with specific antibody deficiency, were applied for the diagnosis of CVID. There were around 46 subjects in the CVID group (approximately 15 female and around 30 male), ranging in age from about 9 to 64 years, with a mean age of about 40. Most CVID patients and most healthy controls were of Caucasian heritage. Replacement immunoglobulin therapy had been administered to all CVID subjects for at least one year at the time of study participation. At blood collection, none of the CVID subjects was ill or on immunomodulatory or immunosuppressive medication. Heparinized peripheral whole blood samples of about 4.5 to 8.5 ml were obtained from each donor. Genomic DNA from adults with common variable immune deficiency (CVID) and from healthy adult controls was used for sequencing of TCRbeta CDR3 repertoires. Diluted blood was density-centrifuged over Hypaque 1077 or Ficoll-Paque to isolate peripheral blood mononuclear cells. Genomic DNA was obtained from unsorted mononuclear cells through either Qiagen column purification or a centrifugation-based method.

The rearranged segments are TRBV6-2 or TRBV6-3 and TRBJ2-7, with 10 junctional bases fitting TRBD1. The specimen sequenced was peripheral blood mononuclear cells. The receptor was isolated from a human donor with common variable immunodeficiency. CDR3 bases read: TGTGCCAGCAGTACCCCCGGGACAGGGGTTCCCGAG. Translated, it reads CASSTPGTGVPE. In full, the CDR3 reads CASSTPGTGVPEQYF.